The 14 T cell receptor beta chains below were found in one sample sequenced in a study of blood T cell repertoires in COVID-19. Profiling relied on immunoSEQ multiplex PCR, and the TCRdb table lists in-frame clones only, not all of them. The table includes roughly 80,000 clones, 90% to 95% detected once. Specimen: peripheral blood. These receptors were obtained from a man in his fifties with COVID-19, enrolled during active disease.

In DNA form, the CDR3 reads TGTGCCAGCAGTAGAGGGACTAGCGGTTCCAGCACAGATACGCAGTATTTT. This sequence encodes CASSRGTSGSSTDTQYF. V usage is TRBV27 and J usage is TRBJ2-3; the match to TRBD2 covers 11 bases. The CDR3 loop spans 17 amino acids. Trimming removed 5 bases from V and 0 bases from J; junction bases left unmatched: 7. Germline assignment: CDR1 MNHEY and CDR2 SMNVEV (reference sequence).

V usage is TRBV10-3 and J usage is TRBJ2-1; 10 bases align to TRBD2. The V and J ends lost 2 bases and 3 bases, in that order; junction bases with no gene match: 4. Germline V gives CDR1 ENHRY, CDR2 SYGVKD. CDR3 length: 16 residues. CDR3 region: CAISEVTSGFYNEQFF. CDR3 in DNA: TGTGCCATCAGTGAGGTGACTAGCGGGTTCTACAATGAGCAGTTCTTC.

This chain links TRBV5-6 with TRBJ2-5; 7 bases map to TRBD2. V trimming: 4 bases; J trimming: 0 bases; junction bases outside the gene matches: 12. This CDR3 contains 17 residues. The germline V gene encodes CDR1 SGHDT and CDR2 YYEEEE. Written as DNA, the CDR3 is TGTGCCAGCAGCGCAGGCCTAGCGGAGGGTTACCAAGAGACCCAGTACTTC. Translated: CASSAGLAEGYQETQYF.

In its sample, this clone was seen once. CDR3: CATESRQVPYGYTF. The CDR3 coding sequence is TGCGCCACCGAATCCAGACAGGTCCCTTATGGCTACACCTTC. This sequence joins TRBV10-1 and TRBJ1-2; D may be TRBD1 (6 bases). The CDR3 sequence is 14 residues long. The V and J ends lost 10 bases and 5 bases respectively, with 20 bases between them. CDR1 WNHNN and CDR2 SYGVQD come from the germline V gene (reference sequence).

The chain links TRBV4-2 to TRBJ2-3; 10 bases are a match to TRBD2. Germline V gives CDR1 LGHNA, CDR2 YNFKEQ. Losses at the gene ends were 4 bases for V and 7 bases for J; bases not matched to a gene: 20. The CDR3 sequence is 19 residues long. CDR3 DNA sequence: TGTGCCAGCAGCCCCCGGCCTCTCTTAGTGGGACTAGCGAGTTATACGCAGTATTTT. Protein product: CASSPRPLLVGLASYTQYF.

The V and J genes are TRBV6-1 and TRBJ2-2; 10 bases align to TRBD2. The length of the CDR3 is 18 residues. V shed 2 bases and J 3 bases; nucleotides not matched to a gene: 9. The germline V gene encodes CDR1 MNHNS and CDR2 SASEGT. CDR3 sequence reads: CASSEWSPSGRDTGELFF. Here the CDR3 DNA reads TGTGCCAGCAGTGAATGGAGTCCTAGCGGGAGAGACACCGGGGAGCTGTTTTTT.

Comments on this clone: The junction shows a germline mismatch at one end, possibly a read error. CDR3 coding DNA: TGTGCTTGGAAACAGGGGGACGTCGAAAAACTGTTTTTT. Amino acid sequence: CAWKQGDVEKLFF. The chain combines TRBV30 with TRBJ1-4, with TRBD1 matching over 8 bases. Germline V CDR1 and CDR2: GTSNPN, SVGIG (reference sequence). The CDR3 sequence is 13 residues long.

The chain carries TRBV5-1 and TRBJ2-2; no firm D call. Between the trimmed V and J ends, which lost 4 bases and 4 bases, there was a span of 8 bases. The CDR3 consists of 13 residues. CDR1 SGHRS and CDR2 YFSETQ come from the germline V gene. For the CDR3, the DNA is TGCGCCAGCAGCCCGGTGCTCACCGGGGAGCTGTTTTTT. Its protein product is CASSPVLTGELFF.

This CDR3 reads CASSEAGLAGGRETQYF. CDR3 DNA: TGTGCCAGCAGTGAAGCGGGACTAGCGGGAGGGCGTGAGACCCAGTACTTC. The chain is built from TRBV6-1 and TRBJ2-5; TRBD2 aligns across 16 bases. The CDR3 loop spans 17 amino acids. The ends lost 0 bases at V and 5 bases at J; junction bases unmatched: 3. Germline V gene sequence: CDR1 MNHNS, CDR2 SASEGT.

This clone was seen only once. V gene TRBV2 combines with J gene TRBJ2-1; tentative D call: TRBD2 (6 bases). Trimming shortened V by 6 bases and J by 12 bases, and 18 bases separated the two germline ends. CDR1 SNHLY and CDR2 FYNNEI come from the germline V gene. The CDR3 is 13 amino acids. The CDR3: CASSLREGLRQFF. For the CDR3, the DNA is TGTGCCAGCAGCTTGCGGGAAGGTCTCCGGCAGTTCTTC.

The chain is built from TRBV4-1 and TRBJ1-2; no reliable D call. Trimming took 5 bases from V and 4 from J, leaving 14 bases between them. Germline CDR1 is MGHRA and CDR2 is YSYEKL. CDR3 size: 14 residues. CDR3 nucleotide sequence: TGCGCCAGCAGCACCCGAGAGGCGGTCTATGGCTACACCTTC. This gives the protein CASSTREAVYGYTF.

V usage is TRBV11-2 and J usage is TRBJ2-3; 11 bases agree with TRBD2. This CDR3 has 18 amino acids. The V and J ends lost 4 bases and 3 bases, in that order; junction bases with no gene match: 12. Germline values: CDR1 SGHAT, CDR2 FQNNGV. The CDR3: CASSSGGSSGRWTDTQYF. The CDR3 DNA sequence: TGTGCCAGCAGCTCGGGGGGGTCTAGCGGGAGGTGGACAGATACGCAGTATTTT. Combining the CDR3 with reference TRBV11-2 and TRBJ2-3 gives the whole variable domain EAGVAQSPRYKIIEKRQSVAFWCNPISGHATLYWYQQILGQGPKLLIQFQNNGVVDDSQLPKDRFSAERLKGVDSTLKIQPAKLEDSAVYLCASSSGGSSGRWTDTQYFGPGTRLTVL.

The rearrangement links TRBV28 to TRBJ1-5; D is perhaps TRBD1 (5 bases). From germline, CDR1 is MDHEN and CDR2 SYDVKM. V lost 4 bases and J lost 3, with 16 bases in between. This CDR3 comprises 16 residues. CDR3 loop: CASSSSGQGSNQPQHF. In DNA, the CDR3 is TGTGCCAGCAGTTCGTCCGGACAAGGATCCAATCAGCCCCAGCATTTT.

V gene TRBV6-5 combines with J gene TRBJ2-5; 8 nucleotides align to TRBD1. The CDR3 covers 13 residues. Germline CDR1 MNHEY, CDR2 SVGAGI. V gave up 11 bases and J gave up 3 bases; unmatched junction bases: 8. CDR3 DNA sequence: TGTGCCGGTAGGACAGGGAGGAAAGAGACCCAGTACTTC. It encodes CAGRTGRKETQYF.